This record concerns one T cell receptor beta chain sequence. V dropped 9 bases and J dropped 3; count of bases not matched to a gene: 8. The CDR3 has 14 amino acids. Germline CDR1 reads MNHEY; CDR2 reads SVGAGI. This specimen belongs to a study of blood T cell repertoires in COVID-19. At the level of the study: COVID-19 samples, acute and convalescent, were from the United States, Italy and Spain. Sources were T cells, B-cell-depleted T cells, or PBMCs; the material itself was cDNA or gDNA.

Sequencing was performed with immunoSEQ multiplex PCR; in TCRdb, only in-frame clones are kept and a portion is missing. The sample has almost 55,000 clones, around 80% seen once. V is TRBV6-5 and J is TRBJ2-3, with 8 positions matching TRBD2. Sequencing used peripheral blood. This TCR was sampled from a man aged 45-65 years with acute or convalescent COVID-19. The CDR3 reads CARGAGDGTDTQYF. CDR3 DNA sequence: TGTGCCAGAGGAGCGGGAGATGGGACAGATACGCAGTATTTT.